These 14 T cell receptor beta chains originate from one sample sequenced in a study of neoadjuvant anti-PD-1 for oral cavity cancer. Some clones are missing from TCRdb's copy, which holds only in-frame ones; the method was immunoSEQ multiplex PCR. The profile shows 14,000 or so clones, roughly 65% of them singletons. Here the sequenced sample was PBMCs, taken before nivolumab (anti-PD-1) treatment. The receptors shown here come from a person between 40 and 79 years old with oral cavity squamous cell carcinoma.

The CDR3 DNA is TGCAGCGTTGGTGGACTCTCCTACGAGCAGTACTTC. Translation: CSVGGLSYEQYF. V usage is TRBV29-1 and J usage is TRBJ2-7; maybe TRBD2 (5 bases). This CDR3 comprises 12 residues. Per the germline V gene, CDR1 is SQVTM and CDR2 is ANQGSEA. Deletions cut 4 bases from V and 0 bases from J, with 7 bases between.

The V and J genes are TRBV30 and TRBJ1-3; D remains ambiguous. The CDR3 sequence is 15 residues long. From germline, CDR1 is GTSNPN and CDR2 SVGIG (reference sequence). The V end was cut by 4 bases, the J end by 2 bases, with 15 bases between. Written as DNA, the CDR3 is TGTGCCTGGAATCCAGAGAGGGTGGCTGGAAACACCATATATTTT. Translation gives CAWNPERVAGNTIYF. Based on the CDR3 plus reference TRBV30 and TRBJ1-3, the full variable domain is SQTIHQWPATLVQPVGSPLSLECTVEGTSNPNLYWYRQAAGRGLQLLFYSVGIGQISSEVPQNLSASRPQDRQFILSSKKLLLSDSGFYLCAWNPERVAGNTIYFGEGSWLTVV.

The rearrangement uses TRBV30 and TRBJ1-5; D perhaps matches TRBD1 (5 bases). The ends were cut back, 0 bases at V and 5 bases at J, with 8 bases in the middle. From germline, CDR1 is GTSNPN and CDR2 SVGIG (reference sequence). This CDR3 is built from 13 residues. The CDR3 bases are TGTGCCTGGAGTGTACAGGAGGATCAGCCCCAGCATTTT. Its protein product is CAWSVQEDQPQHF. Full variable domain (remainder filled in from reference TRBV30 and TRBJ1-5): SQTIHQWPATLVQPVGSPLSLECTVEGTSNPNLYWYRQAAGRGLQLLFYSVGIGQISSEVPQNLSASRPQDRQFILSSKKLLLSDSGFYLCAWSVQEDQPQHFGDGTRLSIL.

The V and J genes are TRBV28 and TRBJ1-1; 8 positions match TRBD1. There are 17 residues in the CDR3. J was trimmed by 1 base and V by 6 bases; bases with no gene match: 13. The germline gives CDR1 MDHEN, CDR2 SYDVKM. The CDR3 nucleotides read TGTGCCAGCAGCCGCAAAAACAGGGGGAGGACGAACACTGAAGCTTTCTTT. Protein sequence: CASSRKNRGRTNTEAFF.

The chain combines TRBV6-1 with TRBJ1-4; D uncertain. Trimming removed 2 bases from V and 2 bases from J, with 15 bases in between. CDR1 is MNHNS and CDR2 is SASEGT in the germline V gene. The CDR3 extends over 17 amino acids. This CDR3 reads CASSESGRRETNEKLFF. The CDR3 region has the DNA TGTGCCAGCAGTGAATCGGGTCGTAGGGAGACTAATGAAAAACTGTTTTTT.

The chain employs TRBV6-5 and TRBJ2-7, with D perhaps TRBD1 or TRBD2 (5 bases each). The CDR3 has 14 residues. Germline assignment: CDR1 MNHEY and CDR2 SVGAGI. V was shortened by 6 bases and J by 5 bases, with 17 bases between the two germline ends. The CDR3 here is CASRAGTGYNEQYF. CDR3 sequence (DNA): TGTGCCAGCAGGGCGGGTACAGGTTACAACGAGCAGTACTTC.

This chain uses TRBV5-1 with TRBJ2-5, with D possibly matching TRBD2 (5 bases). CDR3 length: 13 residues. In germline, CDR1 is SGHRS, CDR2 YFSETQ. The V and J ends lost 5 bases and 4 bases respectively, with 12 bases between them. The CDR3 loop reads CASSPGSGETQYF. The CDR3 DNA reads TGCGCCAGCAGTCCGGGGTCGGGAGAGACCCAGTACTTC. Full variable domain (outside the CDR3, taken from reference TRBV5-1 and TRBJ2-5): KAGVTQTPRYLIKTRGQQVTLSCSPISGHRSVSWYQQTPGQGLQFLFEYFSETQRNKGNFPGRFSGRQFSNSRSEMNVSTLELGDSALYLCASSPGSGETQYFGPGTRLLVL.

This CDR3 reads CSVPKVGNEQFF. As DNA, the CDR3 is TGCAGCGTTCCAAAGGTTGGCAATGAGCAGTTCTTC. The J gene is TRBJ2-1, the V gene TRBV29-1; D not certain. The length of the CDR3 is 12 residues. Germline-derived CDR1 and CDR2 are SQVTM and ANQGSEA. V lost 5 bases, J lost 6 bases, and 11 bases lay in between.

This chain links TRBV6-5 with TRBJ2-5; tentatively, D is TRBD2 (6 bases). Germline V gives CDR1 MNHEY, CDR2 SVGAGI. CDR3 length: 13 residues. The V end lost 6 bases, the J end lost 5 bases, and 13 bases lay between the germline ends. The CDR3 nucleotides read TGTGCCAGCAGACAGACTAGTTTGGAGACCCAGTACTTC. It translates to CASRQTSLETQYF.

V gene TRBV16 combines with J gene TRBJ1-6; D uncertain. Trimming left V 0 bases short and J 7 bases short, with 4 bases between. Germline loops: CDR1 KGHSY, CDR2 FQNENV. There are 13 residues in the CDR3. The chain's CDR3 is CASSQSWNSPLHF. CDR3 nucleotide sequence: TGTGCCAGCAGCCAATCATGGAATTCACCCCTCCACTTT.

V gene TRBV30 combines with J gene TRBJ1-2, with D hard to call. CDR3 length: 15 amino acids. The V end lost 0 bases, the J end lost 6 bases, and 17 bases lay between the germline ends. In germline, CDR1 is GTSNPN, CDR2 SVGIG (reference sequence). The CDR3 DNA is TGTGCCTGGAGTGTTGGTGGCAGCTATACCGATGGCTACACCTTC. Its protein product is CAWSVGGSYTDGYTF.

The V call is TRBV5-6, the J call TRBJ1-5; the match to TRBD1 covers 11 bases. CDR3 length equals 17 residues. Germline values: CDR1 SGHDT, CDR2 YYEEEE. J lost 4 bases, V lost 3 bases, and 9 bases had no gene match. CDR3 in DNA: TGTGCCAGCAGCTCCTACCGGGACAGGGGGAGGAATCAGCCCCAGCATTTT. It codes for CASSSYRDRGRNQPQHF.

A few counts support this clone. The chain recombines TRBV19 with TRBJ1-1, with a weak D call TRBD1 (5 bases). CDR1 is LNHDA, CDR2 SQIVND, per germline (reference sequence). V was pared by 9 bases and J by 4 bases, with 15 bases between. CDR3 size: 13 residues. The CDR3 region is CASEWGSGTEAFF. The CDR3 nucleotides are TGTGCCAGCGAATGGGGGTCGGGCACTGAAGCTTTCTTT.

The CDR3: CSVGRGTGELFF. The CDR3 nucleotides are TGCAGCGTGGGTAGGGGCACCGGGGAGCTGTTTTTT. This chain uses TRBV29-1 with TRBJ2-2; possible D gene TRBD1, 5 bases. Germline V gene data show CDR1 as SQVTM and CDR2 as ANQGSEA. The CDR3 sequence is 12 residues long. V lost 6 bases, J lost 4 bases, and 9 bases lay in between.